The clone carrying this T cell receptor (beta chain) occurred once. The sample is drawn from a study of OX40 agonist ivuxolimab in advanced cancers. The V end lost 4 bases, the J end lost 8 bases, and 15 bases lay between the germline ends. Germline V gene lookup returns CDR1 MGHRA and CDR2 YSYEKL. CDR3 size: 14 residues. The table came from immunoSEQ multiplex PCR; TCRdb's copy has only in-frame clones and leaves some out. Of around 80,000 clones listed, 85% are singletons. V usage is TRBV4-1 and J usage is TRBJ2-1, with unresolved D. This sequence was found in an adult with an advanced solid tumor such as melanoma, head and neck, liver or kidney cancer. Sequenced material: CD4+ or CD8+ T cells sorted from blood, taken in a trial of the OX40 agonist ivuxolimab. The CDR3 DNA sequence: TGCGCCAGCAGCCGCTCCTCTCAAGGCGATGAGCAGTTCTTC. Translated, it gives CASSRSSQGDEQFF.